Listed below are T cell receptor beta chains from one sample, sequenced in a study of early T cells in non-severe SARS-CoV-2 infection. TCRdb fed the 5' RACE reads into MiXCR, producing one record per CDR3 protein. The repertoire consists of tens of thousands of distinct CDR3 sequences, with under 7% occurring once and the leading ten covering about a fifth. What was sequenced was whole blood. The receptors shown here come from an adult who was a healthcare worker with PCR-confirmed SARS-CoV-2 infection or an uninfected control (not recorded which). The CDR3 runs from the conserved cysteine through the conserved F or W. Fields, in order: V gene, D gene, clone size, J gene, CDR3 protein, CDR3 DNA. The D gene is left open where the match is weak. Not every row has a clone size; where given, it reads once, few, many or a size class.

V: TRBV6-1
D: TRBD1
size: many
J: TRBJ2-3
CDR3: CASSEGTGGPTDTQYF
DNA: TGTGCCAGCAGTGAAGGGACAGGGGGTCCCACGGATACGCAGTATTTT

V: TRBV5-1
D: TRBD2
size: many
J: TRBJ2-1
CDR3: CASSSLAGGTPYNEQFF
DNA: TGCGCCAGCAGCTCACTAGCGGGAGGGACGCCCTACAATGAGCAGTTCTTC

V: TRBV20-1
D: NA
size: few
J: TRBJ2-5
CDR3: CSARMTGQETQYF
DNA: TGCAGTGCTAGAATGACCGGCCAAGAGACCCAGTACTTC

V: TRBV11-2
D: NA
size: NA
J: TRBJ2-3
CDR3: CASSRRYYRGTDTQYF
DNA: TGTGCCAGCAGCCGACGGTATTACAGGGGCACAGATACGCAGTATTTT

V: TRBV2
D: NA
size: many
J: TRBJ2-3
CDR3: CASSPQWGGLTDTQYF
DNA: TGTGCCAGCAGTCCCCAATGGGGCGGTCTCACAGATACGCAGTATTTT

V: TRBV28
D: NA
size: few
J: TRBJ1-5
CDR3: CASRSGGTQPQHF
DNA: TGTGCCAGCAGGAGTGGAGGAACTCAGCCCCAGCATTTT

V: TRBV29-1
D: NA
size: NA
J: TRBJ2-5
CDR3: CSVVTTGRETQYF
DNA: TGCAGCGTTGTCACCACGGGGAGGGAGACCCAGTACTTC

V: TRBV5-1
D: NA
size: many
J: TRBJ2-3
CDR3: CASSLVVTAKGDTQYF
DNA: TGCGCCAGCAGCTTGGTAGTGACCGCGAAAGGTGATACGCAGTATTTT

V: TRBV6-2/TRBV6-3
D: NA
size: many
J: TRBJ2-3
CDR3: CASRRLDRADTQYF
DNA: TGTGCCAGCAGACGCCTGGATAGGGCAGATACGCAGTATTTT

V: TRBV14
D: NA
size: NA
J: TRBJ1-1
CDR3: CASSQGQYTEAFF
DNA: TGTGCCAGCAGCCAAGGACAGTACACTGAAGCTTTCTTT

V: TRBV6-5
D: NA
size: few
J: TRBJ1-2
CDR3: CASSYSPAWGYTF
DNA: TGTGCCAGCAGTTACTCCCCAGCCTGGGGCTACACCTTC

V: TRBV12-3/TRBV12-4
D: NA
size: few
J: TRBJ2-7
CDR3: CASSSGRSSYEQYF
DNA: TGTGCCAGCAGTTCGGGACGTAGCTCCTACGAGCAGTACTTC

V: TRBV7-2
D: NA
size: few
J: TRBJ2-2
CDR3: CASSPRQNTGELFF
DNA: TGTGCCAGCAGCCCCCGACAGAACACCGGGGAGCTGTTTTTT

V: TRBV30
D: NA
size: many
J: TRBJ1-6
CDR3: CAWSEQSNSPLHF
DNA: TGTGCCTGGAGTGAGCAGTCCAATTCACCCCTCCACTTT

V: TRBV9
D: NA
size: few
J: TRBJ2-7
CDR3: CASSVGLRYEQYF
DNA: TGTGCCAGCAGCGTAGGCCTGCGGTACGAGCAGTACTTC

V: TRBV29-1
D: NA
size: many
J: TRBJ1-1
CDR3: CSGRELTEAFF
DNA: TGCAGCGGGAGAGAGTTGACTGAAGCTTTCTTT

V: TRBV7-9
D: NA
size: many
J: TRBJ1-2
CDR3: CASSSPGTGYGYTF
DNA: TGTGCCAGCAGCTCGCCCGGGACCGGCTATGGCTACACCTTC

V: TRBV30
D: TRBD2
size: many
J: TRBJ2-3
CDR3: CAWSRTSGTDTQYF
DNA: TGTGCCTGGAGTCGGACTAGCGGCACAGATACGCAGTATTTT

V: TRBV20-1
D: NA
size: many
J: TRBJ2-1
CDR3: CSARDMWGQGRMNEQFF
DNA: TGCAGTGCTAGAGATATGTGGGGCCAGGGAAGGATGAATGAGCAGTTCTTC

V: TRBV5-1
D: NA
size: few
J: TRBJ2-7
CDR3: CASSAGTSSYYEQYF
DNA: TGCGCCAGCAGCGCCGGGACGTCTTCGTACTACGAGCAGTACTTC

V: TRBV12-3/TRBV12-4
D: TRBD1
size: NA
J: TRBJ2-7
CDR3: CASSTRQGPYEQYF
DNA: TGTGCCAGCAGTACTAGACAGGGACCCTACGAGCAGTACTTC

V: TRBV7-9
D: NA
size: many
J: TRBJ2-6
CDR3: CASSFNSGANVLTF
DNA: TGTGCCAGCAGCTTTAACTCTGGGGCCAACGTCCTGACTTTC